This T cell receptor beta chain comes out of a study of T-cell reconstitution after alpha-beta-depleted transplantation in children. This clonotype occurred many times. CDR1 and CDR2 (germline): LNHNV, YYDKDF (reference sequence). The CDR3 runs 16 residues. V dropped 4 bases and J dropped 9; count of bases not matched to a gene: 11. The TCRbeta library incorporated unique molecular identifiers. TCRdb used MiXCR to reprocess the PCR reads, holding one entry per CDR3 protein. The sample lists about 690,000 distinct CDR3 sequences, 15% to 20% occurring once. The chain carries TRBV15 and TRBJ2-1; 11 bases line up with TRBD2. The sequencing here drew on PBMCs from the stem cell graft donor, taken from the stem cell graft. The clonotype was recovered from a human donor who donated a stem cell graft to a child with acute myeloid leukemia. CDR3 sequence (DNA): TGTGCCACCAGCACACTTCTACTAGCGGGGGCTGGTGAGCAGTTCTTC. Its protein is CATSTLLLAGAGEQFF.